This T cell receptor beta chain is drawn from a study of CD8+ T cells in alopecia areata. Study-wide context: Oral tofacitinib (5 to 10 mg twice daily) was administered to treated patients.

Notes on the study in general: Relative to normal scalp, lesional scalp, especially alopecia totalis/universalis, showed higher clonality.

In the case of this clone: Its cognate antigen is unknown.

Sequencing used cDNA as its template, made by extracting RNA and reverse transcribing it. Here immunoSEQ multiplex PCR was the method, and the copy in TCRdb shows in-frame clones only, minus some. Of 150,000 to 200,000 clones listed, less than 80% are singletons. The sorting of PBMCs gave CD4+ and CD8+ T cells. This CDR3 spans 16 amino acids. Germline V CDR1 and CDR2: MNHEY, SMNVEV (reference sequence). Trimming stripped 2 bases from V and 1 base from J, with 13 bases between. The sample in question was CD8+ T cells sorted from blood, obtained at week 0. This TCR derives from a human donor with alopecia areata. The V and J genes are TRBV27 and TRBJ2-3, with a weak D call TRBD2 (6 bases). The CDR3 loop is CASSLVAGTGTDTQYF. The CDR3 DNA reads TGTGCCAGCAGTTTAGTGGCGGGGACGGGCACAGATACGCAGTATTTT.